The 26 T cell receptor beta chains given below trace back to one sample, sequenced in a study of shared clonotypes between healthy human individuals. Naive CD8 cells were CD45RO-negative, positively selected for CCR7, excluding terminally differentiated effector memory CD45RA+ cells. Sequencing used immunoSEQ multiplex PCR; TCRdb keeps in-frame clones, though not all of them. The table includes about 700,000 clones, about 91% detected once. Sequenced sample: naive CD8+ T cells sorted from blood. All receptors come from a man aged 25-45 years in good health.

This clone was observed once. The chain uses TRBV29-1 and TRBJ2-7, with TRBD1 identical over 8 bases. Germline assignment: CDR1 SQVTM and CDR2 ANQGSEA. Trimming cost V 4 bases and J 3 bases; bases outside gene matches: 17. The CDR3 contains 17 residues. The CDR3 reads CSVVGGQDTRGYYEQYF. Written as DNA, the CDR3 is TGCAGCGTTGTGGGGGGACAGGATACACGCGGCTACTACGAGCAGTACTTC.

The chain has TRBV19 and TRBJ2-2; D might be TRBD1 or TRBD2, each matching 5 bases. Trimming removed 5 bases from V and 0 bases from J, with 13 bases in between. CDR1 is LNHDA, CDR2 SQIVND, per germline (reference sequence). CDR3 length: 16 amino acids. CDR3 in DNA: TGTGCCAGTAGTTACCCGGGACGGACGAACACCGGGGAGCTGTTTTTT. Amino acid sequence: CASSYPGRTNTGELFF.

The genes are TRBV7-2 and TRBJ2-2; D is perhaps TRBD2 (6 bases). Per the germline V gene, CDR1 is SGHTA and CDR2 is FQGNSA. The V and J ends lost 3 bases and 3 bases respectively, with 11 bases between them. This CDR3 region has 15 residues. Here the CDR3 reads CASSFGSGYTGELFF. Here the CDR3 DNA reads TGTGCCAGCAGCTTTGGTAGCGGCTACACCGGGGAGCTGTTTTTT.

In nucleotides, the CDR3 is TGCAGCGCCGAAGGGCTAGCGGGAGAGGGTGAGCAGTTCTTC. This translates into CSAEGLAGEGEQFF. The chain combines TRBV29-1 with TRBJ2-1, with 10 bases fitting TRBD2. V was clipped by 7 bases and J by 9 bases; unmatched bases: 12. Germline CDR1 and CDR2: SQVTM and ANQGSEA. The CDR3 covers 14 residues.

The rearrangement uses TRBV11-2 and TRBJ2-3; tentative D call: TRBD2 (6 bases). V was cut by 5 bases and J by 6 bases, with 18 bases left in between. CDR3 size: 15 residues. Germline loops: CDR1 SGHAT, CDR2 FQNNGV. The CDR3 DNA reads as TGTGCCAGCAGCCCCCCCGCCGGGAGAGGTGATACGCAGTATTTT. Amino acids: CASSPPAGRGDTQYF.

The chain employs TRBV4-1 and TRBJ2-7; D is possibly TRBD1 (6 bases). Germline assignment: CDR1 MGHRA and CDR2 YSYEKL. The CDR3 runs to 16 residues. The V end was cut by 0 bases, the J end by 4 bases, with 16 bases between. This CDR3 reads CASSQDPGATVYEQYF. The CDR3 DNA follows: TGCGCCAGCAGCCAAGATCCAGGGGCCACCGTATACGAGCAGTACTTC.

The V and J genes are TRBV11-2 and TRBJ2-5, with D perhaps matching TRBD1 or TRBD2 (5 bases each). With 8 bases removed from V and 1 base from J, the gap between germline ends came to 17 bases. This CDR3 has 15 amino acids. Germline loops: CDR1 SGHAT, CDR2 FQNNGV. CDR3 protein: CASRGRDTRQETQYF. The CDR3 nucleotides read TGTGCCAGCCGGGGACGCGACACACGCCAAGAGACCCAGTACTTC.

The CDR3 sequence: CASSLEFGRYNEQFF. DNA of the CDR3: TGTGCCAGCAGCTTAGAGTTCGGACGGTACAATGAGCAGTTCTTC. V and J are TRBV13 and TRBJ2-1; unclear D gene. Germline V CDR1 and CDR2: PRHDT, FYEKMQ (reference sequence). V dropped 1 base and J dropped 4 bases, with 11 bases sitting between them. The CDR3 spans 15 residues.

This clone was seen a few times. V is TRBV14 and J is TRBJ2-3; 7 positions agree with TRBD2. The CDR3 extends over 14 amino acids. CDR1 is SGHDN and CDR2 is FVKESK in the germline V gene. V was pared by 4 bases and J by 2 bases, with 3 bases of the junction left unmatched. CDR3 protein: CASSLREDTDTQYF. Written as DNA, the CDR3 is TGTGCCAGCAGCCTCCGGGAGGACACAGATACGCAGTATTTT.

V and J are TRBV5-1 and TRBJ2-3; 14 bases map to TRBD2. Looked up from germline, CDR1 is SGHRS and CDR2 is YFSETQ. The CDR3 is 18 amino acids. J was trimmed by 5 bases and V by 7 bases; bases with no gene match: 15. The CDR3 reads CASGEGLAGAVRRDTQYF. CDR3 sequence (DNA): TGCGCCAGCGGCGAGGGACTAGCGGGAGCGGTGAGGAGAGATACGCAGTATTTT.

The chain links TRBV5-1 to TRBJ2-7; D may be TRBD2 (6 bases). Germline CDR1 and CDR2: SGHRS and YFSETQ. Trimming removed 1 base at V and 4 bases at J, with 12 bases between. The CDR3 consists of 14 residues. The CDR3 loop reads CASSLSPGAYEQYF. The CDR3 nucleotides are TGCGCCAGCAGCTTGTCGCCGGGAGCATACGAGCAGTACTTC.

The chain employs TRBV7-7 and TRBJ2-3; D remains ambiguous. The CDR3 is 13 amino acids. Trimming shortened V by 0 bases and J by 2 bases, and 3 bases separated the two germline ends. The V gene's germline CDR1 is SSHAT and CDR2 FNYEAQ (reference sequence). This chain's CDR3 is CASSLAPTDTQYF. CDR3 sequence (DNA): TGTGCCAGCAGCTTAGCACCCACAGATACGCAGTATTTT.

The CDR3 DNA is TGTGCCAGCAGTCGTAGCCTTAACTATGGCTACACCTTC. Protein product: CASSRSLNYGYTF. The V gene is TRBV27, the J gene TRBJ1-2, with D uncertain. This CDR3 has 13 amino acids. Germline V gene sequence: CDR1 MNHEY, CDR2 SMNVEV (reference sequence). V lost 5 bases to trimming and J lost 1 base, with 8 bases between them.

This sequence joins TRBV5-6 and TRBJ2-7; tentatively, D is TRBD1 (6 bases). Germline lookup yields CDR1 SGHDT and CDR2 YYEEEE. This CDR3 has 15 residues. The V and J ends lost 2 bases and 0 bases respectively, with 12 bases between them. CDR3 in DNA: TGTGCCAGCAGCTTCGGACAGCTCTCCTCCTACGAGCAGTACTTC. It codes for CASSFGQLSSYEQYF.

The chain is built from TRBV7-9 and TRBJ1-1; TRBD1 might be the D (5 bases). The CDR3 is 14 amino acids. The germline gives CDR1 SEHNR, CDR2 FQNEAQ (reference sequence). Trimming stripped 1 base from V and 11 bases from J, with 17 bases between. DNA for the CDR3: TGTGCCAGCAGCTTAGAAACAGGCCGAGGAGTCGCTTTCTTT. Translated: CASSLETGRGVAFF. The whole variable domain, filled in from reference TRBV7-9 and TRBJ1-1, reads DTGVSQNPRHKITKRGQNVTFRCDPISEHNRLYWYRQTLGQGPEFLTYFQNEAQLEKSRLLSDRFSAERPKGSFSTLEIQRTEQGDSAMYLCASSLETGRGVAFFGQGTRLTVV.

The rearrangement links TRBV4-1 to TRBJ2-7; 10 bases are shared with TRBD1. The V and J ends lost 2 bases and 2 bases, in that order; junction bases with no gene match: 3. CDR1 MGHRA and CDR2 YSYEKL come from the germline V gene. The CDR3 sequence is 15 residues long. The CDR3, as DNA: TGCGCCAGCAGCCAAACTGGGACAGGGGCCTACGAGCAGTACTTC. Residues: CASSQTGTGAYEQYF.

This chain joins TRBV19 and TRBJ1-1, with D possibly being TRBD1 (5 bases). The CDR3 is 15 residues long. V gave up 4 bases and J gave up 1 base, with 13 bases separating them. The germline V gene encodes CDR1 LNHDA and CDR2 SQIVND (reference sequence). CDR3 loop: CASSNEQETNTEAFF. The CDR3 DNA reads TGTGCCAGTAGTAACGAACAGGAAACGAACACTGAAGCTTTCTTT. The complete variable domain, with remaining parts taken from reference TRBV19 and TRBJ1-1, reads DGGITQSPKYLFRKEGQNVTLSCEQNLNHDAMYWYRQDPGQGLRLIYYSQIVNDFQKGDIAEGYSVSREKKESFPLTVTSAQKNPTAFYLCASSNEQETNTEAFFGQGTRLTVV.

CDR3 DNA: TGTGCCAGCAGCTTAGAGACTGAGACAGGGCAAGAGACCCAGTACTTC. It yields the protein CASSLETETGQETQYF. V and J are TRBV7-8 and TRBJ2-5; 7 nucleotides align to TRBD1. The CDR3 has 16 amino acids. Germline V gene data show CDR1 as SGHVS and CDR2 as FQNEAQ. Trimming at V came to 1 base and at J to 2 bases, leaving 7 bases not matched to a gene.

Points on this clone: One junction end does not reproduce the germline sequence, and a read error may be involved. The rearrangement uses TRBV18 and TRBJ2-1, with D hard to call. CDR1 and CDR2 (germline): KGHSH, LQKENI. This CDR3 comprises 14 residues. CDR3: CASPPPNSYNEQFF. The CDR3 nucleotides are TGTGCCAGCCCACCTCCGAACTCCTACAATGAGCAGTTCTTC.

The CDR3 spells CASSPMTSGTGVSELFF. DNA for the CDR3: TGCGCCAGCAGCCCTATGACCTCCGGGACAGGGGTCAGTGAACTGTTTTTT. V usage is TRBV5-1 and J usage is TRBJ1-4; 10 nucleotides match TRBD1. J was trimmed by 12 bases and V by 4 bases; bases with no gene match: 18. This CDR3 region has 17 residues. Germline CDR1 SGHRS, CDR2 YFSETQ.

This chain uses TRBV5-1 with TRBJ1-5; D gene unclear. Trimming took off 1 base at V and 4 bases at J, with 12 bases between the two ends. The CDR3 covers 15 residues. The germline V gene has CDR1 SGHRS and CDR2 YFSETQ. The CDR3 spells CASSLSGLTNQPQHF. The CDR3 nucleotides read TGCGCCAGCAGCTTGAGCGGGTTGACGAATCAGCCCCAGCATTTT.

V is TRBV28 and J is TRBJ1-5, with 9 bases identical to TRBD1. There are 15 residues in the CDR3. Germline assignment: CDR1 MDHEN and CDR2 SYDVKM. V dropped 6 bases and J dropped 6; count of bases not matched to a gene: 9. The CDR3 sequence: CASRSPGTGPQPQHF. CDR3 DNA: TGTGCCAGCAGAAGCCCCGGGACAGGGCCTCAGCCCCAGCATTTT. Full variable domain (missing parts from reference TRBV28 and TRBJ1-5): DVKVTQSSRYLVKRTGEKVFLECVQDMDHENMFWYRQDPGLGLRLIYFSYDVKMKEKGDIPEGYSVSREKKERFSLILESASTNQTSMYLCASRSPGTGPQPQHFGDGTRLSIL.

This rearrangement joins TRBV6-5 to TRBJ2-1; D not certain. Trimming took 7 bases from V and 6 from J, leaving 13 bases between them. The CDR3 is 13 residues long. The germline gives CDR1 MNHEY, CDR2 SVGAGI. In nucleotides, the CDR3 is TGTGCCAGCACTACATGGGCGGTCAATGAGCAGTTCTTC. It yields the protein CASTTWAVNEQFF.

The count of this clone is one. The V gene is TRBV29-1, the J gene TRBJ2-7; 7 bases align to TRBD1. This CDR3 spans 15 amino acids. Germline CDR1 SQVTM, CDR2 ANQGSEA. V dropped 4 bases and J dropped 2; count of bases not matched to a gene: 11. The CDR3 DNA is TGCAGCGTTGTGGGGACAGAGCTATCCGCCTACGAGCAGTACTTC. Its translation: CSVVGTELSAYEQYF.

This clone has a single count. The gene calls are TRBV7-6 and TRBJ1-1; possible D gene TRBD1, 5 bases. The CDR3 has 14 residues. Germline loops: CDR1 SGHVS, CDR2 FNYEAQ. Trimming removed 1 base from V and 4 bases from J, with 10 bases in between. The CDR3, as DNA: TGTGCCAGCAGCTTAGATGGGGGGAGCACTGAAGCTTTCTTT. It translates to CASSLDGGSTEAFF. The entire variable domain, with the rest obtained from reference TRBV7-6 and TRBJ1-1, is as follows: GAGVSQSPRYKVTKRGQDVALRCDPISGHVSLYWYRQALGQGPEFLTYFNYEAQQDKSGLPNDRFSAERPEGSISTLTIQRTEQRDSAMYRCASSLDGGSTEAFFGQGTRLTVV.

The chain couples TRBV27 to TRBJ2-2; D is uncertain. From germline, CDR1 is MNHEY and CDR2 SMNVEV (reference sequence). This CDR3 comprises 14 residues. With 3 bases removed from V and 0 bases from J, the gap between germline ends came to 5 bases. CDR3 nucleotide sequence: TGTGCCAGCAGTTTTGGGCCGAACACCGGGGAGCTGTTTTTT. It translates to CASSFGPNTGELFF.